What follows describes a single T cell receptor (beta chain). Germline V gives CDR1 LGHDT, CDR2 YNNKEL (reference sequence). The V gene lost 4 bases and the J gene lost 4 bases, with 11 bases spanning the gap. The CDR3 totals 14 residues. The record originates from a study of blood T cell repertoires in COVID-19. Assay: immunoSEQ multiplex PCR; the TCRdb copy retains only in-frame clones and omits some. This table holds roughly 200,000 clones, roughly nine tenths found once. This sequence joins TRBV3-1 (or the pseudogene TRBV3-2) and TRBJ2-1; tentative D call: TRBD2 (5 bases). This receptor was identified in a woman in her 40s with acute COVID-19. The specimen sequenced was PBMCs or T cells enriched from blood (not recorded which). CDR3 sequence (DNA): TGTGCCAGCAGCCCGGCGGGTGGTTACAATGAGCAGTTCTTC. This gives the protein CASSPAGGYNEQFF.